This TCR beta chain was obtained from a study of cytomegalovirus exposure and HLA in healthy donors. Researchers ran the PCR with 60 Vbeta and 13 Jbeta primers. This table comes from immunoSEQ multiplex PCR, and its TCRdb copy is limited to in-frame clones, with some not included. The table shows about 200,000 clones, with over 75% occurring only once. This clone appeared a few times. What it binds is not known. Germline V gives CDR1 SNHLY, CDR2 FYNNEI. Between the trimmed V and J ends, which lost 7 bases and 0 bases, there was a span of 6 bases. This CDR3 spans 12 amino acids. Findings of the study overall: A later analysis reportedly identified an Asian-associated ancestry cluster as carrying fewer N-insertions than the roughly 670-donor mean. Cytomegalovirus-associated status was assigned to 150 to 200 TCR beta chains.

The clonotype was recovered from a girl aged 2-10 years in good health and CMV-seronegative. Material for sequencing was PBMCs. The rearrangement uses TRBV2 and TRBJ1-1, with D perhaps matching TRBD1 (6 bases). Here the CDR3 reads CASNRVNTEAFF. CDR3 DNA: TGTGCCAGCAACAGGGTGAACACTGAAGCTTTCTTT. The variable domain in full, completed from reference TRBV2 and TRBJ1-1, reads EPEVTQTPSHQVTQMGQEVILRCVPISNHLYFYWYRQILGQKVEFLVSFYNNEISEKSEIFDDQFSVERPDGSNFTLKIRSTKLEDSAMYFCASNRVNTEAFFGQGTRLTVV.